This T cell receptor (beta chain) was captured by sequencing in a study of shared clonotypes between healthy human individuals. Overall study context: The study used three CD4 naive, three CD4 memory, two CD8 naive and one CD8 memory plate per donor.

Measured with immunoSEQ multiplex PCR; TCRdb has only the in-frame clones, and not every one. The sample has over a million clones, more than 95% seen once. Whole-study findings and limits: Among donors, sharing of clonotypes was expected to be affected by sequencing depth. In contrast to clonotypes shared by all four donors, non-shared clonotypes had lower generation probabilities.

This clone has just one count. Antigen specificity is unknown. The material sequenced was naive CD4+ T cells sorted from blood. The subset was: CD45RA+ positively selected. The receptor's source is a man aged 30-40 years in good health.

CDR3 DNA: TGTGCCACCAGGGCACTAGCGGGATCCTACGAGCAGTACTTC. Protein product: CATRALAGSYEQYF. The chain links TRBV15 to TRBJ2-7; 10 bases fit TRBD2. The CDR3 extends over 14 amino acids. CDR1 is LNHNV and CDR2 is YYDKDF in the germline V gene (reference sequence). The V segment lost 6 bases and the J segment 1 base; nucleotides outside the gene matches: 3. The full variable domain, with the rest looked up from reference TRBV15 and TRBJ2-7, is DAMVIQNPRYQVTQFGKPVTLSCSQTLNHNVMYWYQQKSSQAPKLLFHYYDKDFNNEADTPDNFQSRRPNTSFCFLDIRSPGLGDTAMYLCATRALAGSYEQYFGPGTRLTVT.